The T cell receptor beta chain described here comes from a study of regulatory T cells in long-lasting Graves disease. Building the TCR beta libraries relied on iRepertoire HTBI primers, and CDR3 regions underwent Arm-PCR. Each CDR3 protein gets one entry after TCRdb re-called the multiplex PCR reads with MiXCR. The sample includes 400,000 to 550,000 distinct CDR3 sequences, 15% of them seen just once. This clonotype was recorded only once. V was clipped by 3 bases and J by 4 bases; unmatched bases: 9. The germline gives CDR1 SGHRS, CDR2 YFSETQ. The CDR3 is 16 residues long. Indicated time point: newly diagnosed GD, antithyroid drugs for less than 3 months. Extracted RNA from PBMCs served as the source of the TCR library. This sample was also put to use in a study of T cells in Graves' hyperthyroidism and ophthalmopathy.

Sequencing was performed on peripheral blood mononuclear cells (PBMCs), taken at new diagnosis, from a patient treated with antithyroid drugs. V usage is TRBV5-1 and J usage is TRBJ1-4; TRBD1 aligns across 7 bases. The receptor's source is a woman younger than 45 with Graves disease. As DNA, the CDR3 is TGCGCCAGCAGCTCCACCGGGACAGAGATTAATGAAAAACTGTTTTTT. It yields the protein CASSSTGTEINEKLFF.